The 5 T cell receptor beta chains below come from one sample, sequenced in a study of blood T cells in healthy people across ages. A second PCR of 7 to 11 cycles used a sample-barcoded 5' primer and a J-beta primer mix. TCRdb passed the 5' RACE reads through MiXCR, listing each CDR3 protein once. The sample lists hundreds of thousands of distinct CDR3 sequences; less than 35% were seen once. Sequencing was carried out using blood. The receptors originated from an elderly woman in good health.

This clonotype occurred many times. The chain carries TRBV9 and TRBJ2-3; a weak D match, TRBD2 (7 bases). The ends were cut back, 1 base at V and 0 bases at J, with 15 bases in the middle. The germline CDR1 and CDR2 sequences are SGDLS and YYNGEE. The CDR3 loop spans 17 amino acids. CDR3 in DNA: TGTGCCAGCAGCGTACGAGGGGGGGCCTTGAGCACAGATACGCAGTATTTT. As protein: CASSVRGGALSTDTQYF.

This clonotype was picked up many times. In nucleotides, the CDR3 is TGCGCCAGCAGCCCAGGGACCCCCGGGGCCAACGTCCTGACTTTC. Its translation: CASSPGTPGANVLTF. V gene TRBV4-3 combines with J gene TRBJ2-6; the D gene could be TRBD1 or TRBD2 (5 bases each). Germline lookup yields CDR1 LGHNA and CDR2 YSLEER. V was cut by 4 bases and J by 4 bases, with 11 bases left in between. This CDR3 contains 15 residues.

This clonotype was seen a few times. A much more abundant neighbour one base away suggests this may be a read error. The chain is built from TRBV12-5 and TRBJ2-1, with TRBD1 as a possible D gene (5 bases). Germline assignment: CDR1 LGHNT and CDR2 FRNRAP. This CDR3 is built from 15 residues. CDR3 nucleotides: TGTGCTAGTGTTGAAGACAGCAGCTCCTACAATGAGCAGGTCTTC. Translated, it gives CASVEDSSSYNEQVF.

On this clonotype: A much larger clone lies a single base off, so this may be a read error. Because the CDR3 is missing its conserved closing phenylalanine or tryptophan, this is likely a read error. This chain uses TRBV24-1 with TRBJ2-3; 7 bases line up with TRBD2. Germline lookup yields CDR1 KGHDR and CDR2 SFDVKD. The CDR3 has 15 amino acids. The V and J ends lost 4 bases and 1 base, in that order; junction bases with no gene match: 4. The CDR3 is CATSESGVGTDTQYS. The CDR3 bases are TGTGCCACCAGTGAGAGCGGGGTCGGCACAGATACGCAGTATTCT.

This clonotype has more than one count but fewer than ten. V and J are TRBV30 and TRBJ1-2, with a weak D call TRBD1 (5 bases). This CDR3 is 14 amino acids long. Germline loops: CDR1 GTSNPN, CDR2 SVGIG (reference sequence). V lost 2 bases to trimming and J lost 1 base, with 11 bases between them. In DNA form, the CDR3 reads TGTGCCTGGAGTCCAGGGCTATTTAACTATGGCTACACCTTC. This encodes CAWSPGLFNYGYTF.